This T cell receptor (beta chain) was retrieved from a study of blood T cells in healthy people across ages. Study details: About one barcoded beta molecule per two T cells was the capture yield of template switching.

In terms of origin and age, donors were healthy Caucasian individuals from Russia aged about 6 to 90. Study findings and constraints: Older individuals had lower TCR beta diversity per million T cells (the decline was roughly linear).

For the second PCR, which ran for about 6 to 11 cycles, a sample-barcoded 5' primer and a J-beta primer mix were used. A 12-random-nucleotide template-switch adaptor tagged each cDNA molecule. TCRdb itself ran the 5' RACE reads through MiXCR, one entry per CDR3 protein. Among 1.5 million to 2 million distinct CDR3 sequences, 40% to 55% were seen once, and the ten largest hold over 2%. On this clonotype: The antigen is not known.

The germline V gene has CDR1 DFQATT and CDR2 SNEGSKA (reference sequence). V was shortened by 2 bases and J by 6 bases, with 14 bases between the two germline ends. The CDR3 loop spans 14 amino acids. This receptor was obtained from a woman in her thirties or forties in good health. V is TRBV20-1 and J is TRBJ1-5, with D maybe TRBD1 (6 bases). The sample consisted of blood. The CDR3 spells CSARSYRVSQPQHF. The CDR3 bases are TGCAGTGCTAGATCATACAGGGTTAGTCAGCCCCAGCATTTT.